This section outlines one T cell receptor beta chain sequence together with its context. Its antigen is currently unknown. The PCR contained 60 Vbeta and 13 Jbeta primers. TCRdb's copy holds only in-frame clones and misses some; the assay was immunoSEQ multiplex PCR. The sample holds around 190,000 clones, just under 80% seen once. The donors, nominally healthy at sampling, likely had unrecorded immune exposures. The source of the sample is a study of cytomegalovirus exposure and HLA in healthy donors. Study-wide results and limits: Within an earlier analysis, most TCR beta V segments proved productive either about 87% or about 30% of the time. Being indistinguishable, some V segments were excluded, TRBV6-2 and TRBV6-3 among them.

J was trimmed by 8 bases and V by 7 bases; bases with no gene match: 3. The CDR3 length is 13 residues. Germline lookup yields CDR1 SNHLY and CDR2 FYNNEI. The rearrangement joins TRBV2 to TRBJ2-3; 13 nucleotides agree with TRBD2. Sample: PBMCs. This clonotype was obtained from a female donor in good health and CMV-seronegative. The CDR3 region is CASTGTSGVTQYF. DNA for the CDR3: TGTGCCAGCACCGGGACTAGCGGGGTTACGCAGTATTTT.